Presented here are 2 T cell receptor beta chains from one specimen sequenced in a study of identical twins. TCRdb reanalysed the 5' RACE reads using MiXCR and keeps one entry per CDR3 protein. The sample comprises about 690,000 distinct CDR3 sequences, 5.5% to 7.5% of which are singletons, and 1.5% to 2% rests with the top ten. The material sequenced was naive T cells sorted from blood. The receptors come from a man between 18 and 35 years old in good health.

The table lists this clonotype with many counts. The chain recombines TRBV13 with TRBJ2-2; no reliable D call. Germline V lookup: CDR1 PRHDT, CDR2 FYEKMQ (reference sequence). This CDR3 region has 15 residues. V was cut by 1 base and J by 4 bases, with 10 bases left in between. The CDR3, as DNA: TGTGCCAGCAGCTTAGATATCCTGACCACCGGGGAGCTGTTTTTT. It yields the protein CASSLDILTTGELFF.

A few counts support this clonotype. The gene calls are TRBV19 and TRBJ1-1; D is unclear. Trimming stripped 4 bases from V and 1 base from J, with 16 bases between. The CDR3 covers 16 residues. Germline V gene sequence: CDR1 LNHDA, CDR2 SQIVND (reference sequence). CDR3 loop: CASSTLRLAWNTEAFF. CDR3 nucleotide sequence: TGTGCCAGTAGTACCCTGCGATTAGCCTGGAACACTGAAGCTTTCTTT.